This T cell receptor (beta chain) was captured by sequencing in a study of shared T cell receptors in the human thymus. V lost 0 bases and J 4 bases, leaving 5 bases between the germline ends. The CDR3 has 12 residues. CDR1 and CDR2 from the germline V gene are SGHNT and YYREEE (reference sequence). Generated by immunoSEQ multiplex PCR, the TCRdb table keeps only in-frame clones and is missing some. The table records over 60,000 clones, 90% to 95% of them present only once. This clone was recorded only once. Sequencing was done on a sample of thymocytes. The sequence was collected from a human donor. This rearrangement joins TRBV5-4 to TRBJ2-7, with a possible D match to TRBD1 (5 bases). The CDR3 sequence is CASSLEGYEQYF. CDR3 coding DNA: TGTGCCAGCAGCTTGGAGGGGTACGAGCAGTACTTC. The variable domain in full, completed from reference TRBV5-4 and TRBJ2-7, reads ETGVTQSPTHLIKTRGQQVTLRCSSQSGHNTVSWYQQALGQGPQFIFQYYREEENGRGNFPPRFSGLQFPNYSSELNVNALELDDSALYLCASSLEGYEQYFGPGTRLTVT.